Included here is one TCR beta chain sequence, with context. This specimen belongs to a study of blood T cell repertoires in COVID-19. Overall study: T cells, B-cell-depleted T cells, or PBMCs provided the cDNA or gDNA that served as material.

Participants came from roughly 25 US areas, aged about 18 to 89 years. Authors' methods: Estimates of nucleated cell counts were drawn from the amplification of reference gene primers. The table came from immunoSEQ multiplex PCR; TCRdb's copy has only in-frame clones and leaves some out. V and J calls and clone size follow that table, whereas D and trimming were derived from the DNA. Among some 300,000 clones listed, 70% to 90% were seen once. This CDR3 is 17 amino acids long. From germline, CDR1 is KGHSH and CDR2 LQKENI. The V end lost 2 bases, the J end lost 0 bases, and 11 bases lay between the germline ends.

Sequences were obtained from PBMCs or T cells enriched from blood (not recorded which). This chain connects TRBV18 to TRBJ2-6, with D hard to call. The source is a woman between 35 and 50 years old who had recovered from COVID-19. CDR3 region: CASSPLQEHSGANVLTF. The CDR3 nucleotides read TGTGCCAGCTCACCATTGCAGGAACACTCTGGGGCCAACGTCCTGACTTTC.